The 30 T cell receptor beta chains listed next were all sequenced from one sample in a study of CD8+CD57+ T cells in acquired aplastic anemia. Genomic DNA was employed as the template in profiling TCR beta VDJ and CDR3. TCRdb analysed the reads with MiXCR anew, one entry per CDR3 protein. The sample has 150,000 or so distinct CDR3 sequences, 52% seen once; the top ten hold less than 15%. Patients chosen for sequencing had shown CD8+CD57+ cell expansion by flow cytometry. The sequenced material came from sorted CD4+, CD8+, or CD8+CD57+ T cells (not recorded which) from PBMCs. The receptor set was obtained from a human donor with aplastic anemia.

V is TRBV15 and J is TRBJ1-6; perhaps TRBD1 as D (5 bases). The CDR3 loop spans 16 amino acids. V dropped 3 bases and J dropped 9 bases, with 18 bases sitting between them. The germline CDR1 and CDR2 sequences are LNHNV and YYDKDF (reference sequence). CDR3 residues: CATSSEGRVHGSPLHF. CDR3 DNA sequence: TGTGCCACCAGCAGCGAGGGGAGGGTTCACGGTTCACCCCTCCACTTT.

This clonotype has a count of ten or more. The rearrangement joins TRBV6-2 or TRBV6-3 to TRBJ1-1; D unresolved. The germline V and J ends were trimmed by 8 bases and 1 base, with 11 bases remaining between them. The V gene's germline CDR1 is MNHEY and CDR2 SVGEGT. The CDR3 spans 13 residues. In DNA, the CDR3 is TGTGCCAGCTCGGGAGGGCAGAACACTGAAGCTTTCTTT. Its translation is CASSGGQNTEAFF.

This clonotype showed up just a few times. V gene TRBV10-3 combines with J gene TRBJ2-7, with D perhaps TRBD1 or TRBD2 (6 bases each). Judging by the DNA end, TRBJ2-1 fits better; the J call may be wrong. In germline, CDR1 is ENHRY, CDR2 SYGVKD. The CDR3 runs 17 residues. The CDR3 DNA is TGTGCCATCAGTATATGGGGGGCATGGGGGCTCCATACTGAGCAGTTCTTC. Its protein is CAISIWGAWGLHTEQFF.

In its sample, this clonotype is medium-sized (0.01 to 0.1%). V is TRBV7-8 and J is TRBJ2-5; D gene uncertain. V was shortened by 1 base and J by 1 base, with 1 base between the two germline ends. Germline CDR1 is SGHVS and CDR2 is FQNEAQ. The CDR3 sequence is 12 residues long. CDR3 sequence: CASSLGQETQYF. CDR3 DNA: TGTGCCAGCAGCTTAGGCCAAGAGACCCAGTACTTC.

This clonotype has at least ten counts. This chain uses TRBV20-1 with TRBJ2-7, with TRBD1 matching over 8 bases. V lost 6 bases to trimming and J lost 0 bases; unmatched junction nucleotides: 4. CDR3 size: 13 residues. Germline lookup yields CDR1 DFQATT and CDR2 SNEGSKA (reference sequence). In DNA, the CDR3 is TGCAGTGCGCAGGACAGGGACTCCTACGAGCAGTACTTC. This encodes CSAQDRDSYEQYF.

Ten or more counts support this clonotype. The chain couples TRBV7-9 to TRBJ1-2; no reliable D call. Between the trimmed V and J ends, which lost 5 bases and 3 bases, there was a span of 4 bases. The CDR3 length is 11 residues. CDR1 is SEHNR, CDR2 FQNEAQ, per germline (reference sequence). CDR3 in amino acids: CASSADYGYTF. CDR3 in DNA: TGTGCCAGCAGCGCCGACTATGGCTACACCTTC.

This clonotype was picked up many times. This chain links TRBV5-6 with TRBJ1-2, with D unresolved. Germline V gene sequence: CDR1 SGHDT, CDR2 YYEEEE. Trimming took off 3 bases at V and 3 bases at J, with 12 bases between the two ends. The CDR3 is 14 residues long. The CDR3 protein is CASSSDPLDYGYTF. CDR3 DNA sequence: TGTGCCAGCAGCTCTGATCCCTTGGACTATGGCTACACCTTC.

The J gene is TRBJ2-7, the V gene TRBV29-1; 8 nucleotides line up with TRBD1. V trimming: 3 bases; J trimming: 7 bases; junction bases outside the gene matches: 8. There are 13 residues in the CDR3. In germline, CDR1 is SQVTM, CDR2 ANQGSEA. Here the CDR3 reads CSVDWQGAGEQYF. CDR3 coding DNA: TGCAGCGTTGACTGGCAGGGGGCGGGGGAGCAGTACTTC.

The chain carries TRBV10-2 and TRBJ2-2, with D perhaps matching TRBD1 or TRBD2 (5 bases each). Germline V gene data show CDR1 as WSHSY and CDR2 as SAAADI. The CDR3 extends over 15 amino acids. Trimming left V 4 bases short and J 1 base short, with 10 bases between. The CDR3 is CASSAGTKNTGELFF. CDR3 sequence (DNA): TGCGCCAGCAGTGCCGGGACCAAGAACACCGGGGAGCTGTTTTTT.

This clonotype was counted many times. The chain couples TRBV20-1 to TRBJ2-7; 9 bases agree with TRBD1. V gave up 0 bases and J gave up 3 bases; unmatched junction bases: 3. This CDR3 is built from 14 residues. CDR1 and CDR2 (germline): DFQATT, SNEGSKA (reference sequence). The CDR3 here is CSARDQTGGYEQYF. For the CDR3, the DNA is TGCAGTGCTAGAGATCAGACAGGGGGCTACGAGCAGTACTTC.

A few counts support this clonotype. A much larger clone sits a single nucleotide away, making a read error possible. The chain couples TRBV14 to TRBJ2-7; D is possibly TRBD1 (7 bases). The CDR3 runs to 13 residues. Germline V gene data show CDR1 as SGHDN and CDR2 as FVKESK. The DNA of the CDR3 is TGTGCCAGCAGAGGCAGGGGGGCCTACGAGCAGCACTTC. It encodes CASRGRGAYEQHF.

On this clonotype: Since a much larger clone is just one base distant, this may be a read error. No conserved phenylalanine or tryptophan ends this CDR3, so it is likely a read error. CDR3 DNA sequence: TGTGCCAGCAGTTTACACCGGGGCGGGGAGCTGTTTCTT. Amino acids: CASSLHRGGELFL. V gene TRBV6-1 combines with J gene TRBJ2-2, with TRBD2 as a possible D gene (5 bases). This CDR3 is 13 amino acids long. V dropped 5 bases and J dropped 7 bases, with 11 bases sitting between them. Germline assignment: CDR1 MNHNS and CDR2 SASEGT.

The chain uses TRBV14 and TRBJ2-1, with unresolved D. The CDR3 length is 15 residues. Trimming shortened V by 5 bases and J by 5 bases, and 16 bases separated the two germline ends. The V gene's germline CDR1 is SGHDN and CDR2 FVKESK. CDR3 sequence: CASSRTAGSNNEQFF. The CDR3 nucleotides are TGTGCCAGCAGCAGGACCGCCGGTTCTAACAATGAGCAGTTCTTC.

This clonotype was counted ten times or more. The chain uses TRBV5-1 and TRBJ2-7; TRBD2 agrees at 8 bases. After removal of 0 bases from V and 2 bases from J, the junction contained 10 bases not matched to a gene. The CDR3 spans 17 residues. CDR1 and CDR2 from the germline V gene are SGHRS and YFSETQ. CDR3 bases: TGCGCCAGCAGCTTGGGGTATAGCGGGGCGGCCACCTACGAGCAGTACTTC. This gives the protein CASSLGYSGAATYEQYF.

The V gene is TRBV13, the J gene TRBJ2-5, with TRBD2 matching 8 bases. Trimming removed 6 bases from V and 5 bases from J; junction bases left unmatched: 5. CDR1 is PRHDT and CDR2 is FYEKMQ in the germline V gene (reference sequence). The CDR3 has 13 amino acids. The CDR3 DNA sequence: TGTGCCAGCAGACAGACTAGCGAGGAGACCCAGTACTTC. This codes for CASRQTSEETQYF. Based on the CDR3 plus reference TRBV13 and TRBJ2-5, the full variable domain is AAGVIQSPRHLIKEKRETATLKCYPIPRHDTVYWYQQGPGQDPQFLISFYEKMQSDKGSIPDRFSAQQFSDYHSELNMSSLELGDSALYFCASRQTSEETQYFGPGTRLLVL.

The V and J genes are TRBV20-1 and TRBJ1-2, with D possibly being TRBD1 (6 bases). The CDR3 runs to 12 residues. With 7 bases removed from V and 3 bases from J, the gap between germline ends came to 12 bases. CDR1 DFQATT and CDR2 SNEGSKA come from the germline V gene (reference sequence). CDR3 residues: CSGEGGDYGYTF. CDR3 sequence (DNA): TGCAGTGGGGAGGGGGGGGACTATGGCTACACCTTC.

The chain has TRBV10-2 and TRBJ2-1, with 9 bases aligning to TRBD1. Germline CDR1 and CDR2: WSHSY and SAAADI. This CDR3 has 15 residues. The ends lost 6 bases at V and 6 bases at J; junction bases unmatched: 9. The DNA for the CDR3 is TGCGCCAGCAGAACCGGGACAGGGCAAGGCAATGAGCAGTTCTTC. It codes for CASRTGTGQGNEQFF.

This clonotype was observed once. The chain recombines TRBV5-1 with TRBJ2-7; D is possibly TRBD1 (5 bases). V was clipped by 2 bases and J by 5 bases, with 17 bases between them. Germline values: CDR1 SGHRS, CDR2 YFSETQ. There are 15 residues in the CDR3. The CDR3 loop reads CASSFGGQGGDEQYF. The CDR3 bases are TGCGCCAGCAGCTTCGGTGGTCAGGGTGGCGACGAGCAGTACTTC.

This clonotype came up many times. J is TRBJ1-2 and V is TRBV25-1; D is possibly TRBD1 (6 bases). Germline CDR1 reads MGHDK; CDR2 reads SYGVNS. The CDR3 loop spans 16 amino acids. Trimming left V 5 bases short and J 4 bases short, with 20 bases between. The CDR3 sequence: CASSPKIGGLLYGYTF. CDR3 nucleotide sequence: TGTGCCAGCAGTCCTAAAATTGGGGGGCTTCTCTATGGCTACACCTTC.

Only one count was recorded for this clonotype. V usage is TRBV11-2 and J usage is TRBJ2-1; D unresolved. The germline CDR1 and CDR2 sequences are SGHAT and FQNNGV. This CDR3 is 18 amino acids long. V lost 0 bases, J lost 5 bases, and 20 bases lay in between. CDR3 sequence: CASSLDFRSTWSDNEQFF. Written as DNA, the CDR3 is TGTGCCAGCAGCTTAGACTTTCGGTCGACTTGGAGTGACAATGAGCAGTTCTTC. Full variable domain (outside the CDR3, taken from reference TRBV11-2 and TRBJ2-1): EAGVAQSPRYKIIEKRQSVAFWCNPISGHATLYWYQQILGQGPKLLIQFQNNGVVDDSQLPKDRFSAERLKGVDSTLKIQPAKLEDSAVYLCASSLDFRSTWSDNEQFFGPGTRLTVL.

This clonotype occurred many times. The DNA of the CDR3 is TGTGCCAGCAGTGAATATAGCGGCTCCTACGAGCAGTACTTC. Its protein is CASSEYSGSYEQYF. The J gene is TRBJ2-7, the V gene TRBV2; possibly TRBD2 for D (6 bases). The CDR3 sequence is 14 residues long. Trimming cost V 2 bases and J 0 bases, with 8 bases left between them. Germline V lookup: CDR1 SNHLY, CDR2 FYNNEI. Full variable domain (missing parts from reference TRBV2 and TRBJ2-7): EPEVTQTPSHQVTQMGQEVILRCVPISNHLYFYWYRQILGQKVEFLVSFYNNEISEKSEIFDDQFSVERPDGSNFTLKIRSTKLEDSAMYFCASSEYSGSYEQYFGPGTRLTVT.

This chain uses TRBV20-1 with TRBJ1-1; D remains ambiguous. The germline CDR1 and CDR2 sequences are DFQATT and SNEGSKA (reference sequence). CDR3 length: 13 residues. Trimming left V 7 bases short and J 5 bases short, with 17 bases between. This CDR3 reads CSEWQVRKTEAFF. As DNA, the CDR3 is TGCAGTGAGTGGCAGGTTAGGAAGACTGAAGCTTTCTTT.

In its sample, this clonotype was seen many times. The gene calls are TRBV27 and TRBJ2-7, with TRBD2 identical over 8 bases. Unmatched junction bases numbered 6, after V lost 3 bases and J lost 2 bases. Germline CDR1 MNHEY, CDR2 SMNVEV (reference sequence). This CDR3 has 15 amino acids. The CDR3 coding sequence is TGTGCCAGCAGTTTCGGTGCGGGAGGTACCTACGAGCAGTACTTC. It codes for CASSFGAGGTYEQYF.

The chain couples TRBV4-3 to TRBJ2-4, with D perhaps TRBD1 or TRBD2 (7 bases each). CDR1 is LGHNA and CDR2 is YSLEER in the germline V gene. The CDR3 totals 15 residues. V lost 4 bases to trimming and J lost 7 bases, with 17 bases between them. The CDR3 DNA is TGCGCCAGCAGCCGCAGGGGGGGGTTTGAGAACATTCAGTACTTC. Translating gives CASSRRGGFENIQYF.

This clonotype was detected ten times or more. The chain is built from TRBV4-2 and TRBJ2-7; 7 bases align to TRBD1. The CDR3 contains 17 residues. The V gene's germline CDR1 is LGHNA and CDR2 YNFKEQ. Trimming took 1 base from V and 2 from J; bases not matched to a gene: 11. CDR3 in DNA: TGTGCCAGCAGCCAAGCCAGCCGGACAGGCCCGACCTACGAGCAGTACTTC. Protein: CASSQASRTGPTYEQYF.

In this sample, this clonotype turned up many times. This rearrangement joins TRBV4-2 to TRBJ2-7; unclear D gene. This CDR3 comprises 14 residues. CDR1 and CDR2 (germline): LGHNA, YNFKEQ. The V and J ends lost 2 bases and 3 bases respectively, with 11 bases between them. The DNA for the CDR3 is TGTGCCAGCAGCCAATTTTTTCCCTTCTACGAGCAGTACTTC. It is translated as CASSQFFPFYEQYF.

In this sample, this clonotype turned up many times. The V and J genes are TRBV13 and TRBJ2-3; 11 positions match TRBD1. V was pared by 5 bases and J by 5 bases, with 9 bases of the junction left unmatched. Per germline, CDR1 PRHDT and CDR2 FYEKMQ (reference sequence). The CDR3 consists of 16 residues. In DNA, the CDR3 is TGTGCCAGCAGCCATCGGACAGGGGGCGCAGGAGATACGCAGTATTTT. Amino acids: CASSHRTGGAGDTQYF.

This clonotype came up many times. Compared with germline, one end of the junction differs, possibly owing to a read error. The chain carries TRBV5-1 and TRBJ1-6, with D hard to call. The germline V gene encodes CDR1 SGHRS and CDR2 YFSETQ. CDR3 length: 17 residues. The CDR3 coding sequence is TGCGTCAGCAGCTTGGAGACGGCGGACTCCTATAATTCACCCCTCCACTTT. Its translation: CVSSLETADSYNSPLHF.

Details on this clonotype: Here the CDR3 omits its conserved ending phenylalanine or tryptophan, so a read error is the likely source. This chain links TRBV29-1 with TRBJ2-3, with D perhaps assigned TRBD1 or TRBD2 (5 bases each). The CDR3 length is 15 residues. Germline-derived CDR1 and CDR2 are SQVTM and ANQGSEA. The germline V and J ends were trimmed by 3 bases and 4 bases, with 17 bases remaining between them. CDR3 sequence: CSVEWVQVGADTQYS. The CDR3 DNA reads TGCAGCGTTGAGTGGGTCCAAGTGGGGGCAGATACGCAGTATTCT.

V and J are TRBV20-1 and TRBJ1-3, with TRBD1 as a possible D gene (5 bases). V gave up 3 bases and J gave up 2 bases, with 17 bases separating them. The V gene's germline CDR1 is DFQATT and CDR2 SNEGSKA (reference sequence). This CDR3 comprises 16 residues. CDR3 sequence: CSASLRTSLPGNTIYF. The CDR3 region has the DNA TGCAGTGCTAGTCTCCGGACATCGTTACCTGGAAACACCATATATTTT.